This T cell receptor beta chain was identified during a study of regulatory T cells in long-lasting Graves disease. On the study more broadly: Graves' cases, newly diagnosed, had used antithyroid drugs under 3 months.

The CDR3 has 15 amino acids. The V end lost 6 bases, the J end lost 0 bases, and 14 bases lay between the germline ends. The germline V gene has CDR1 MDHEN and CDR2 SYDVKM. This clonotype has at least ten counts. Sample time point: newly diagnosed GD, antithyroid drugs for less than 3 months. Making the TCR library involved RNA that had been extracted from PBMCs. Investigators prepared the TCR beta libraries by applying iRepertoire HTBI primers and Arm-PCR of CDR3 regions. In the original analysis: Overall, samples carried around 68 TRBV and more than 13 TRBJ segments. TCRdb redid the calling of the multiplex PCR reads with MiXCR, one entry per CDR3 protein. TCRdb, not the original authors, processed these V and J calls. The sample has a few hundred thousand distinct CDR3 sequences, 20% to 25% seen once.

This clonotype originated in a female donor with Graves disease. This material consisted of peripheral blood mononuclear cells (PBMCs), taken at new diagnosis, from a patient treated with antithyroid drugs. The V call is TRBV28, the J call TRBJ1-1; D not resolved. For the CDR3, the DNA is TGTGCCAGCAGGCCCCTGCCCGGGGTGAACACTGAAGCTTTCTTT. This codes for CASRPLPGVNTEAFF. Drawing the rest from reference TRBV28 and TRBJ1-1, the complete variable domain is DVKVTQSSRYLVKRTGEKVFLECVQDMDHENMFWYRQDPGLGLRLIYFSYDVKMKEKGDIPEGYSVSREKKERFSLILESASTNQTSMYLCASRPLPGVNTEAFFGQGTRLTVV.